This TCR beta chain appears in the sequencing data of a study of blood T cell repertoires in COVID-19. In the study overall: Samples of COVID-19 (acute and convalescent) were obtained from the United States, Italy and Spain. Sources were T cells, B-cell-depleted T cells, or PBMCs; the material itself was cDNA or gDNA.

Original data processing: The assay estimated nucleated cells by amplifying reference gene primers. Clones were sequenced by immunoSEQ multiplex PCR, and TCRdb holds only the in-frame ones, with some missing. D and trimming come from the DNA, and the V and J calls and clone size come from that table. The data show around 57,000 clones, just under 90% seen once. Germline assignment: CDR1 KGHDR and CDR2 SFDVKD. J was trimmed by 0 bases and V by 4 bases; bases with no gene match: 5. The CDR3 has 16 amino acids. This clonotype originated in a human donor with active COVID-19. The donor label of this sample is uncertain. The chain recombines TRBV24-1 with TRBJ1-5, with TRBD1 identical over 7 bases. Sequenced material: peripheral blood. This CDR3 reads CATSDSDRNSNQPQHF. CDR3 DNA sequence: TGTGCCACCAGTGACTCGGACAGGAATAGCAATCAGCCCCAGCATTTT.